This entry concerns a single T cell receptor beta chain. This CDR3 has 15 amino acids. The ends lost 4 bases at V and 5 bases at J; junction bases unmatched: 6. Germline V gene lookup returns CDR1 SGHNT and CDR2 YYREEE (reference sequence). Treatment noted: oral pan-JAK inhibitor, 5-10 mg twice daily. In alopecia areata patients, both lesional scalp punch biopsies and peripheral blood were collected. These data originate in a study of CD8+ T cells in alopecia areata. RNA, once extracted, was reverse transcribed into cDNA for use as the sequencing template. The data were produced by immunoSEQ multiplex PCR, yet TCRdb's version contains in-frame clones alone and is incomplete. The table shows 110,000 or so clones, with roughly three fifths occurring only once.

V is TRBV5-4 and J is TRBJ2-5, with TRBD1 matching 12 bases. This clonotype originated in a human donor with alopecia areata. Material: CD4+ T cells sorted from blood, obtained at week 24, from a patient treated with tofacitinib. The CDR3 DNA reads TGTGCCAGCAGCCCCGGGACAGGGGGCTTGGAGACCCAGTACTTC. It specifies CASSPGTGGLETQYF.